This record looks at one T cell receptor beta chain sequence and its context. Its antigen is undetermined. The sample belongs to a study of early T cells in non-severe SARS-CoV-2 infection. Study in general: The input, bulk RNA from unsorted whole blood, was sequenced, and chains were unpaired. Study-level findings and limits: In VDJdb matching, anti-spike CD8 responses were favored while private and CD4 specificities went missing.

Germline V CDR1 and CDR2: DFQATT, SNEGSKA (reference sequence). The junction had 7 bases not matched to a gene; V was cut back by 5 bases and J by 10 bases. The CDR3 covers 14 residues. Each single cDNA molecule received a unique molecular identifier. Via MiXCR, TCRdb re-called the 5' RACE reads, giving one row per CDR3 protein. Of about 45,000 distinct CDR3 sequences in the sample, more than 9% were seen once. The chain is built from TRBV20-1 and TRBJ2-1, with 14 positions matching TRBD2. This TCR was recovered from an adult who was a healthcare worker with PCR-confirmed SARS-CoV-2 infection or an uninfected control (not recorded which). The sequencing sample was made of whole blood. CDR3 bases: TGCAGTGCTCACGGGACTAGCGGGAGTAAGGAGCAGTTCTTC. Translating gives CSAHGTSGSKEQFF.